The next 20 T cell receptor beta chains were all read from a single sample in a study of T-cell memory formation after mild COVID-19. TCRdb re-called the 5' RACE reads with MiXCR, one entry per CDR3 protein. The table lists about 610,000 distinct CDR3 sequences, roughly 17% of them singletons. The specimen sequenced was PBMCs or a T cell subset sorted from them (not recorded which). The receptor set was obtained from an adult woman who had mild COVID-19 (a few samples of this study predate the infection). Cell type and time point are not known.

This chain uses TRBV7-9 with TRBJ2-2; D not resolved. Germline values: CDR1 SEHNR, CDR2 FQNEAQ (reference sequence). Trimming removed 5 bases at V and 4 bases at J, with 8 bases between. The CDR3 sequence is 13 residues long. The CDR3 loop is CASSAPSTGELFF. The CDR3 bases are TGTGCCAGCAGCGCTCCTTCCACCGGGGAGCTGTTTTTT.

This chain joins TRBV2 and TRBJ2-2, with 12 bases that match TRBD2. The V segment lost 4 bases and the J segment 6 bases; nucleotides outside the gene matches: 15. The CDR3 consists of 19 residues. Per germline, CDR1 SNHLY and CDR2 FYNNEI. The CDR3 DNA sequence: TGTGCCAGCAGTGGTGGGAGACTAGCGGGAGCCGATTTACCCGGGGAGCTGTTTTTT. The encoded protein is CASSGGRLAGADLPGELFF.

The chain links TRBV7-8 to TRBJ2-4; possible D gene TRBD2, 6 bases. This CDR3 comprises 16 residues. Trimming stripped 2 bases from V and 0 bases from J, with 11 bases between. Germline V lookup: CDR1 SGHVS, CDR2 FQNEAQ. CDR3 sequence reads: CASSLRSGLAKNIQYF. CDR3 nucleotide sequence: TGTGCCAGCAGCTTACGTAGCGGCCTAGCCAAAAACATTCAGTACTTC.

The chain recombines TRBV6-5 with TRBJ2-7; a possible D gene is TRBD1 (5 bases). CDR3 length: 17 residues. V lost 2 bases to trimming and J lost 0 bases, with 17 bases between them. The germline V gene has CDR1 MNHEY and CDR2 SVGAGI. CDR3 in amino acids: CASSYAAGQTYSYEQYF. CDR3 DNA: TGTGCCAGCAGTTACGCGGCAGGGCAAACTTACTCCTACGAGCAGTACTTC.

V gene TRBV7-2 combines with J gene TRBJ2-1; no definite D call. This CDR3 has 11 residues. CDR1 is SGHTA and CDR2 is FQGNSA in the germline V gene. V lost 5 bases to trimming and J lost 6 bases, with 5 bases between them. For the CDR3, the DNA is TGTGCCAGCAGCCCCTTCAATGAGCAGTTCTTC. It specifies CASSPFNEQFF.

This clonotype occurred a few times. This chain links TRBV7-8 with TRBJ1-5; D not resolved. Germline CDR1 and CDR2: SGHVS and FQNEAQ. There are 17 residues in the CDR3. Trimming stripped 5 bases from V and 0 bases from J, with 17 bases between. CDR3 sequence: CASSISTWEPSNQPQHF. The CDR3 bases are TGTGCCAGCAGCATCTCGACATGGGAACCTAGCAATCAGCCCCAGCATTTT. The complete variable domain, with remaining parts taken from reference TRBV7-8 and TRBJ1-5, reads GAGVSQSPRYKVAKRGQDVALRCDPISGHVSLFWYQQALGQGPEFLTYFQNEAQLDKSGLPSDRFFAERPEGSVSTLKIQRTQQEDSAVYLCASSISTWEPSNQPQHFGDGTRLSIL.

The rearrangement joins TRBV7-6 to TRBJ2-1; no definite D call. Germline CDR1 SGHVS, CDR2 FNYEAQ. V lost 1 base and J lost 11, with 12 bases in between. CDR3 size: 13 residues. The CDR3 is CASSLETLSKQFF. The CDR3 DNA sequence: TGTGCCAGCAGCTTAGAGACTCTCTCTAAGCAGTTCTTC. Supplemented by reference TRBV7-6 and TRBJ2-1, the full variable domain reads GAGVSQSPRYKVTKRGQDVALRCDPISGHVSLYWYRQALGQGPEFLTYFNYEAQQDKSGLPNDRFSAERPEGSISTLTIQRTEQRDSAMYRCASSLETLSKQFFGPGTRLTVL.

The CDR3 DNA sequence: TGTGCCAGCAGCTTAGAAGCGGGACGGCAGTACGAGCAGTACTTC. This translates into CASSLEAGRQYEQYF. V usage is TRBV7-2 and J usage is TRBJ2-7; TRBD2 matches at 7 bases. This CDR3 region has 15 residues. Germline V gene data show CDR1 as SGHTA and CDR2 as FQGNSA. The V segment lost 1 base and the J segment 4 bases; nucleotides outside the gene matches: 7.

The rearrangement links TRBV18 to TRBJ1-1, with no clear D. CDR3 length equals 16 residues. V dropped 6 bases and J dropped 1 base, with 18 bases sitting between them. CDR1 is KGHSH, CDR2 LQKENI, per germline. In DNA, the CDR3 is TGTGCCAGCTCGGGGAACACTTTAGTACAGAACACTGAAGCTTTCTTT. It is translated as CASSGNTLVQNTEAFF.

The gene calls are TRBV5-1 and TRBJ2-7, with TRBD1 matching over 12 bases. This CDR3 has 15 residues. Germline lookup yields CDR1 SGHRS and CDR2 YFSETQ. V shed 4 bases, J shed 5 bases, and the junction held 7 bases outside the gene matches. The CDR3 DNA sequence: TGCGCCAGCAGCCCGGGACAGGGGGCCATAAACGAGCAGTACTTC. Its protein is CASSPGQGAINEQYF.

V gene TRBV6-5 combines with J gene TRBJ1-2; D unclear. CDR3 size: 14 residues. Germline CDR1 MNHEY, CDR2 SVGAGI. V was pared by 7 bases and J by 4 bases, with 16 bases between. The CDR3 loop is CASTPLPILYGYTF. CDR3 nucleotides: TGTGCCAGCACCCCTCTTCCAATCCTCTATGGCTACACCTTC.

The chain couples TRBV12-3 or TRBV12-4 to TRBJ1-4, with TRBD1 as a possible D gene (6 bases). Trimming removed 8 bases at V and 5 bases at J, with 12 bases between. The CDR3 length is 13 residues. CDR3 residues: CASRLDRNEKLFF. For the CDR3, the DNA is TGTGCCAGCCGCCTCGACAGGAATGAAAAACTGTTTTTT.

This clonotype was seen ten or more times. The rearrangement links TRBV11-1 to TRBJ1-1; D not resolved. The germline V and J ends were trimmed by 2 bases and 2 bases, with 6 bases remaining between them. This CDR3 is 13 amino acids long. Germline V CDR1 and CDR2: SGHAT, FQDESV (reference sequence). As DNA, the CDR3 is TGTGCCAGCAGCTTAATACTAAACACTGAAGCTTTCTTT. It codes for CASSLILNTEAFF.

This clonotype was seen only a few times. V is TRBV18 and J is TRBJ2-1, with 8 positions matching TRBD1. The CDR3 is 16 amino acids. Trimming at V came to 3 bases and at J to 9 bases, leaving 13 bases not matched to a gene. From germline, CDR1 is KGHSH and CDR2 LQKENI. Written as DNA, the CDR3 is TGTGCCAGCTCACCTCCCCGGCAGGGGGCCTTTAGTGAGCAGTTCTTC. It encodes CASSPPRQGAFSEQFF.

This clonotype turned up a few times. The CDR3 protein is CASSQWVGQGNEKLFF. The CDR3 nucleotides read TGTGCCAGCTCACAATGGGTTGGACAGGGGAATGAAAAACTGTTTTTT. The chain is built from TRBV18 and TRBJ1-4; the match to TRBD1 covers 9 bases. After removal of 4 bases from V and 5 bases from J, the junction contained 8 bases not matched to a gene. Germline CDR1 reads KGHSH; CDR2 reads LQKENI. CDR3 length equals 16 residues.

Only a few counts were recorded for this clonotype. The rearrangement joins TRBV6-6 to TRBJ2-4; 9 bases are a match to TRBD1. The CDR3 contains 17 residues. The germline CDR1 and CDR2 sequences are MNHNY and SVGAGI (reference sequence). V shed 5 bases, J shed 7 bases, and the junction held 15 bases outside the gene matches. CDR3 protein: CASSLGQGNVARNIQYF. DNA for the CDR3: TGTGCCAGCAGTCTAGGACAGGGGAACGTGGCCAGGAACATTCAGTACTTC.

The sample holds a few counts of this clonotype. The J gene is TRBJ2-3, the V gene TRBV6-1; unclear D gene. V lost 3 bases and J lost 1, with 11 bases in between. Germline CDR1 is MNHNS and CDR2 is SASEGT. The CDR3 runs 15 residues. The CDR3 protein is CASSDYGVGTDTQYF. The CDR3 bases are TGTGCCAGCAGTGATTATGGGGTGGGCACAGATACGCAGTATTTT.

This clonotype was detected ten times or more. V gene TRBV7-2 combines with J gene TRBJ1-5; D may be TRBD1 (5 bases). CDR1 and CDR2 (germline): SGHTA, FQGNSA. Trimming stripped 3 bases from V and 4 bases from J, with 13 bases between. The CDR3 sequence is 15 residues long. DNA of the CDR3: TGTGCCAGCAGCTTGGGTAGGGGTGGGAATCAGCCCCAGCATTTT. Its translation: CASSLGRGGNQPQHF.

This clonotype was counted a few times. The chain has TRBV29-1 and TRBJ2-7, with a weak D call TRBD2 (6 bases). In germline, CDR1 is SQVTM, CDR2 ANQGSEA. The CDR3 sequence is 14 residues long. Trimming pared 4 bases from V and 4 bases from J, leaving 17 bases between. As DNA, the CDR3 is TGCAGCGTTGCTCTGGGCAGCGCGGGATACGAGCAGTACTTC. Translating gives CSVALGSAGYEQYF.

The chain combines TRBV2 with TRBJ2-3; 11 nucleotides match TRBD2. Germline values: CDR1 SNHLY, CDR2 FYNNEI. V lost 1 base to trimming and J lost 2 bases; unmatched junction nucleotides: 8. The CDR3 runs to 18 residues. The CDR3 DNA is TGTGCCAGCAGTGAAGTTTCCCGACTAGCGGGGAACACAGATACGCAGTATTTT. Protein sequence: CASSEVSRLAGNTDTQYF.